The clone carrying this T cell receptor (beta chain) occurred many times. TCRdb reprocessed the RT-PCR reads with MiXCR, giving one entry per CDR3 protein. The table has about 680,000 distinct CDR3 sequences, approximately 15% seen once. CDR1 and CDR2 from the germline V gene are SGDLS and YYNGEE. The CDR3 spans 13 residues. V was clipped by 2 bases and J by 8 bases, with 8 bases between them. The specimen was memory CD4+ T cells from blood. The chain couples TRBV9 to TRBJ1-6, with no clear D. This TCR came from a female donor in good health, serving as a healthy control. The CDR3 protein is CASSVTGHSPLHF. The DNA for the CDR3 is TGTGCCAGCAGCGTCACTGGTCATTCACCCCTCCACTTT.